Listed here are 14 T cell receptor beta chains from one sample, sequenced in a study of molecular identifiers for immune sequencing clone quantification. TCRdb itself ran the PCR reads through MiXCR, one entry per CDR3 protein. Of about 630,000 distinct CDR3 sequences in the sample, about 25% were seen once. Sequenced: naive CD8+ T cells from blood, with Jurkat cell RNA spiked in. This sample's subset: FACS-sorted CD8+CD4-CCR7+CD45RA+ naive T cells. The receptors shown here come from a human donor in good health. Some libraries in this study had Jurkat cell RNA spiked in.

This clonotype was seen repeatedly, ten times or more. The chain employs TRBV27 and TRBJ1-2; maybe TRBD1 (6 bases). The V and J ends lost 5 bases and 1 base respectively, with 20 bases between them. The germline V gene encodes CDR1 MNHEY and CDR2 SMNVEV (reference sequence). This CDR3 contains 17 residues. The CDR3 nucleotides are TGTGCCAGCAGTGCCCTATACGTCAGGGGAGATAACTATGGCTACACCTTC. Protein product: CASSALYVRGDNYGYTF.

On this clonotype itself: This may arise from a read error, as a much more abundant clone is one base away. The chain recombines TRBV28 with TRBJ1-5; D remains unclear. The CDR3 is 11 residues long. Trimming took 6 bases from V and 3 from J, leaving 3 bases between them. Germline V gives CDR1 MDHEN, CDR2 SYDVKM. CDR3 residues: CASSHNQPQHF. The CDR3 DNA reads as TGTGCCAGCAGCCACAATCAGCCCCAGCATTTT.

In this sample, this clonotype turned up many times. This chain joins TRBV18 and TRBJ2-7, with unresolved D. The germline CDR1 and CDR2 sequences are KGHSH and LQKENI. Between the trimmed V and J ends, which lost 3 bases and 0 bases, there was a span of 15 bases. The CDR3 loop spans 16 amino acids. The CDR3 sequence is CASSPVDRASSYEQYF. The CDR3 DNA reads TGTGCCAGCTCACCCGTCGACCGTGCCAGCTCCTACGAGCAGTACTTC.

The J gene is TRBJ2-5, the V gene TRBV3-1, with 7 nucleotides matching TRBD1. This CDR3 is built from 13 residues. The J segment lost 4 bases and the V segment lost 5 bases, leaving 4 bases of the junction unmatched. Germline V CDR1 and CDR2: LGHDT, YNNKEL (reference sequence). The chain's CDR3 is CASSETGLETQYF. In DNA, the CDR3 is TGTGCCAGCAGCGAGACAGGGCTAGAGACCCAGTACTTC.

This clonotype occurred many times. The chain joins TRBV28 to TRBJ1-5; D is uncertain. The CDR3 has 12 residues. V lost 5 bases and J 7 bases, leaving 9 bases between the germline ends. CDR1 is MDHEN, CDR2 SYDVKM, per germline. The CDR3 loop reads CASSPFPQPQHF. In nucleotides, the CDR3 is TGTGCCAGCAGTCCCTTTCCCCAGCCCCAGCATTTT.

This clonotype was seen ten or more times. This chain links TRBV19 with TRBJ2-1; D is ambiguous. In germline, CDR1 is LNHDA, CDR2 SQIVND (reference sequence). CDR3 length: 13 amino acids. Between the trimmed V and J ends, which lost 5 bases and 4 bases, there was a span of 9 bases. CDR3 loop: CASSGQDYNEQFF. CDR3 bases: TGTGCCAGTAGTGGGCAGGATTACAATGAGCAGTTCTTC.

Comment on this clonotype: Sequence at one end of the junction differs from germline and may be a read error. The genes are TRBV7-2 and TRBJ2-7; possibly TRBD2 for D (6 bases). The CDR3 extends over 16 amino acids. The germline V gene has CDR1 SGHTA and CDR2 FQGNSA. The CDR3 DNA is TGTGCCAGCAGCCCAACAACTAGCTCAGCTTTCTACGAGCAGTGCTTC. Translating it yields CASSPTTSSAFYEQCF.

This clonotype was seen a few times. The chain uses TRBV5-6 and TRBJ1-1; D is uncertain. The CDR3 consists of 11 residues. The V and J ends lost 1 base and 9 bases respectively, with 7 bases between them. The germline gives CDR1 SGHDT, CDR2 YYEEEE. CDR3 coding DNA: TGTGCCAGCAGCTTGAGCGGCCAAGCTTTCTTT. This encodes CASSLSGQAFF.

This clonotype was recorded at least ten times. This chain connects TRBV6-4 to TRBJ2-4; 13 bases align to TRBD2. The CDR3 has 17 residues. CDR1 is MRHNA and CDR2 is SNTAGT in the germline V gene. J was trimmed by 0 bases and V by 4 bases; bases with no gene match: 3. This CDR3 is CASSGLAGGPAKNIQYF. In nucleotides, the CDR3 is TGTGCCAGCAGTGGACTAGCGGGAGGTCCAGCCAAAAACATTCAGTACTTC.

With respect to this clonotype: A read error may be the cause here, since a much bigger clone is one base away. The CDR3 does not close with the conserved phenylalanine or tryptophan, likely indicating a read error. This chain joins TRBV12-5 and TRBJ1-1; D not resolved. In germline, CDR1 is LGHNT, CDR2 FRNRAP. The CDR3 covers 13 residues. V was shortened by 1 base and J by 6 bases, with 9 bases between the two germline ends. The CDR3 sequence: CASGLGPDSEAFL. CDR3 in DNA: TGTGCTAGTGGTTTGGGGCCCGACTCTGAAGCTTTCCTT.

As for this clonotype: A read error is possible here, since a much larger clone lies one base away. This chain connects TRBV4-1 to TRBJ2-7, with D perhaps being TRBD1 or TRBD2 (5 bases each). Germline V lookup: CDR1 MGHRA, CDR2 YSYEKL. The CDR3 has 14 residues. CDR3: CTSSQGRTSYEQYF. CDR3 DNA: TGCACCAGCAGCCAGGGACGGACCTCCTACGAGCAGTACTTC.

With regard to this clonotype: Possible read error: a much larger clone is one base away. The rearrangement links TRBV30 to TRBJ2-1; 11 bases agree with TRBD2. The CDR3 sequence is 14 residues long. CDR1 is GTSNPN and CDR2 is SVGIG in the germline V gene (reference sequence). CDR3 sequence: CAWTSGLADNGQFF. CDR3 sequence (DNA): TGTGCCTGGACGTCGGGACTAGCGGACAATGGGCAGTTCTTC.

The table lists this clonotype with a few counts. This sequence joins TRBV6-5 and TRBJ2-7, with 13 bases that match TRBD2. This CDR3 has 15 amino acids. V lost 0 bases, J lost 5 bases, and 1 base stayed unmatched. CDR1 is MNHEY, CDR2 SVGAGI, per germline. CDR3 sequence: CASSYSGLAGDEQYF. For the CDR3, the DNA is TGTGCCAGCAGTTACTCCGGACTAGCGGGAGACGAGCAGTACTTC.

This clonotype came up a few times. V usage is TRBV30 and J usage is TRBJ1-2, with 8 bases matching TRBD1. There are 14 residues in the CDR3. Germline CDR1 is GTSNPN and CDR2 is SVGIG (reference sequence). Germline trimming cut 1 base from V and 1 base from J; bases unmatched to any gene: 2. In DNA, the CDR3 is TGTGCCTGGAGTGAGACAGGGGTTAACTATGGCTACACCTTC. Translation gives CAWSETGVNYGYTF.